This paragraph covers one T cell receptor (beta chain) sequence. The antigen is unknown. The data are from a study of CD8 T cells in ankylosing spondylitis. General observations from the study: Among TCR beta sequences, a motif of eight highly homologous variants appeared characteristic of ankylosing spondylitis blood. Past studies reported some motif variants in reactive arthritis synovial fluid and blood. Reportedly, disease-linked clones are significantly enriched in ankylosing spondylitis patients' matched synovial fluid.

Trimming removed 6 bases from V and 0 bases from J, with 12 bases in between. The CDR3 spans 14 residues. Germline values: CDR1 SQVTM, CDR2 ANQGSEA. Each CDR3 protein is one row after TCRdb ran MiXCR on the 5' RACE reads. The data contain around 450,000 distinct CDR3 sequences, roughly a quarter of them singletons. J is TRBJ2-1 and V is TRBV29-1, with no clear D. The clonotype comes from a male donor with ankylosing spondylitis. The sequenced sample was blood, either unsorted or a sorted T cell fraction (not recorded which). CDR3 region: CSVAADSSYNEQFF. CDR3 DNA sequence: TGCAGCGTCGCAGCTGATTCCTCCTACAATGAGCAGTTCTTC.